The T cell receptor beta chain under discussion was sequenced for a study of response to subunit inactivated influenza vaccine. Via MiXCR, TCRdb re-called the RT-PCR reads, giving one row per CDR3 protein. Of 560,000 or so distinct CDR3 sequences in the sample, 6% to 9% were seen once. Note on this clonotype: Its specificity is not known.

The CDR3 is 16 residues long. The V end lost 0 bases, the J end lost 0 bases, and 12 bases lay between the germline ends. Germline V gene sequence: CDR1 DFQATT, CDR2 SNEGSKA (reference sequence). Study-level results: It was suggested by the authors that few new T cells are recruited by each seasonal influenza vaccination.

The starting material was PBMCs from blood, obtained approximately 25 months after vaccination. The gene calls are TRBV20-1 and TRBJ2-1, with D possibly TRBD2 on 5 matching bases. This sequence was found in a man aged 50 to 75 who received an inactivated influenza vaccine. Here the CDR3 reads CSARDLPGSSYNEQFF. CDR3 DNA: TGCAGTGCTAGAGATCTTCCGGGGAGCTCCTACAATGAGCAGTTCTTC.